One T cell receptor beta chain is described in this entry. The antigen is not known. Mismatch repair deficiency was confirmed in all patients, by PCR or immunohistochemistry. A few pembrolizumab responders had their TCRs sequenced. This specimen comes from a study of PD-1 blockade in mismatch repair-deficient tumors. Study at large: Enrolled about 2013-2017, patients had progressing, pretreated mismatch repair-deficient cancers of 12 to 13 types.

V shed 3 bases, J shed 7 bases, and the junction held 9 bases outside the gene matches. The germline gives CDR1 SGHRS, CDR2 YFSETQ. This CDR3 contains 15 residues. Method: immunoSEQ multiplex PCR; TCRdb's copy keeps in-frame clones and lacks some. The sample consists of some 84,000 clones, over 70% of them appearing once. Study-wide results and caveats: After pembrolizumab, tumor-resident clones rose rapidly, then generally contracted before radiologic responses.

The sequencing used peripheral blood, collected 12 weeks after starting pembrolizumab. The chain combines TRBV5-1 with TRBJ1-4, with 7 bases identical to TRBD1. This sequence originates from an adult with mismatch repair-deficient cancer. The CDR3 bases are TGCGCCAGCAGCTCGACAGGGAGTCCAGGTGAAAAACTGTTTTTT. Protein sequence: CASSSTGSPGEKLFF.